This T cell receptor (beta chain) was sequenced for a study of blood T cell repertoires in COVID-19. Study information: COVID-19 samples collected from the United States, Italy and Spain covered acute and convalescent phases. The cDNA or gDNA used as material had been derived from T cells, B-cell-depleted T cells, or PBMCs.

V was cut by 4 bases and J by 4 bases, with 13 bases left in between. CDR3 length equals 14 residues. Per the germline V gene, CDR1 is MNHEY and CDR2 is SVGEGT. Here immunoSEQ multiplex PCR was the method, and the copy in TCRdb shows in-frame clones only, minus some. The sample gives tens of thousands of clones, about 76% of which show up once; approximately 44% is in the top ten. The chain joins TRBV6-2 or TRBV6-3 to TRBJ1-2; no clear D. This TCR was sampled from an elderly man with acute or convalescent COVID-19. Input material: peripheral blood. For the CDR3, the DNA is TGTGCCAGCAGTTTTACTACACCATTCTATGGCTACACCTTC. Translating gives CASSFTTPFYGYTF.